The rows below give T cell receptor beta chains drawn from one sample of a study of blood T cell repertoires in COVID-19. TCRdb's copy holds only in-frame clones and misses some; the assay was immunoSEQ multiplex PCR. The sample includes over 100,000 clones, 75% to 85% of them seen just once. Sequencing was carried out using peripheral blood. All receptors derive from a man aged 55 to 70 with acute or convalescent COVID-19. Each CDR3 is given with its conserved first and last residue. D genes are given only for firm matches. Where a row states a size, it is once, few, many or the class of an expanded clone; other rows omit it.

cdr3_nt	cdr3_aa	v_call	clone_size	j_call	d_call
TGTGCCAGCAGCTTGGGGCCCGCGAACACCGGGGAGCTGTTTTTT	CASSLGPANTGELFF	TRBV11-3	.	TRBJ2-2	.
TGCAGTGCTAGTTGGCCAGGGCCTTCCTACGAGCAGTACTTC	CSASWPGPSYEQYF	TRBV20-1	.	TRBJ2-7	.
TGTGCCAGCAGCTTGCCGAGACAGACCATTTACAATGAGCAGTTCTTC	CASSLPRQTIYNEQFF	TRBV5-4	.	TRBJ2-1	.
TGTGCCAGCAGCTCCGGGGGACAGGGGAGGAAAAAACTGTTTTTT	CASSSGGQGRKKLFF	TRBV7-8	.	TRBJ1-4	TRBD1
TGTGCCAGCAGCAGCCCCGGACAGGGTATCGCAGATACGCAGTATTTT	CASSSPGQGIADTQYF	TRBV11-3	.	TRBJ2-3	TRBD1
TGTGCCAGCAGAATCGGACAGGGGGCCGGTGGCTACACCTTC	CASRIGQGAGGYTF	TRBV28	.	TRBJ1-2	TRBD1
TGTGCCAGCTCACCTCTAGGTTCGAACACCGGGGAGCTGTTTTTT	CASSPLGSNTGELFF	TRBV18	.	TRBJ2-2	.
TGTGCCAGCACCGTCGGGGACAGGGATGGGAATGAGCAGTTCTTC	CASTVGDRDGNEQFF	TRBV9	.	TRBJ2-1	TRBD1
TGCGCCAGCAGTGAGTCGTTGGTCGGTAACTCTGGAAACACCATATATTTT	CASSESLVGNSGNTIYF	TRBV10-2	.	TRBJ1-3	.
TGTGCCAGCAGCCCCGAACCTCCAGGGGTGGCTTTCTTT	CASSPEPPGVAFF	TRBV7-3	.	TRBJ1-1	.
TGTGCCAGCTCACCGAGGACAGGGGAGAACACTGAAGCTTTCTTT	CASSPRTGENTEAFF	TRBV18	.	TRBJ1-1	TRBD1
TGTGCCAGCAGCCCCGGGACTAGCAACGAGCAGTACTTC	CASSPGTSNEQYF	TRBV5-4	.	TRBJ2-7	TRBD2
TGTGCCAGTACCCGGCAGGGGGCCGGTGACGAGCAGTACTTC	CASTRQGAGDEQYF	TRBV2	few	TRBJ2-7	TRBD1
TGTGCCAGCCGTCCTATAGCGAACACTGAAGCTTTCTTT	CASRPIANTEAFF	TRBV27	.	TRBJ1-1	.
TGTGCCAGCTCTCTCACCACCGTTCAGGCCGGACTCATGAACACTGAAGCTTTCTTT	CASSLTTVQAGLMNTEAFF	TRBV18	.	TRBJ1-1	.
TGTGCCAGCAGCTTGGAACTAGCGGGAGGGCGTAATGAGCAGTTCTTC	CASSLELAGGRNEQFF	TRBV13	.	TRBJ2-1	TRBD2
TGTGCCAGTACAGAGGGCCTCGGGACAGAATACAATGAGCAGTTCTTC	CASTEGLGTEYNEQFF	TRBV28	.	TRBJ2-1	TRBD1
TGTGCCAGCAGCGTATCTTCGAGCGGGAGTTTGGATACGCAGTATTTT	CASSVSSSGSLDTQYF	TRBV9	.	TRBJ2-3	TRBD2
TGTGCCAGTAGTATACTTCTAGCGGGAGTCTACGAGCAGTACTTC	CASSILLAGVYEQYF	TRBV19	few	TRBJ2-7	TRBD2
TGTGCCAGCAGTTTGTTCCGGACTAGCGGGAGGGCCGACACCGGGGAGCTGTTTTTT	CASSLFRTSGRADTGELFF	TRBV27	.	TRBJ2-2	TRBD2
TGTGCCAGCAGTGCCAGGGGCAGGGAAAATGAGCAGTTCTTC	CASSARGRENEQFF	TRBV2	once	TRBJ2-1	.
TGTGCCAGCAGCTTAAATCAGGGGGCCATCTCTGGAAACACCATATATTTT	CASSLNQGAISGNTIYF	TRBV7-9	.	TRBJ1-3	TRBD1
TGTGCCAGCAGTGAAGGTCAGAACTATGGCTACACCTTC	CASSEGQNYGYTF	TRBV2	.	TRBJ1-2	.
TGCGCCAGCAAAGTGGGAGGGTTCCAAGAGACCCAGTACTTC	CASKVGGFQETQYF	TRBV10-2	.	TRBJ2-5	TRBD2
TGTGCCAGCAGCTTGCGAGGGGGCGCCTACGAGCAGTACTTC	CASSLRGGAYEQYF	TRBV5-4	.	TRBJ2-7	TRBD1
TGTGCCAGCAGCTTACCGGGACAGGGCATCTCCTACAATGAGCAGTTCTTC	CASSLPGQGISYNEQFF	TRBV7-2	.	TRBJ2-1	TRBD1
TGTGCCAGCATCGGACAGGGCGGCAATCAGCCCCAGCATTTT	CASIGQGGNQPQHF	TRBV2	.	TRBJ1-5	TRBD1
TGTGCCAGCAGGGTAAGGGGCCCAAGCTCCTACGAGCAGTACTTC	CASRVRGPSSYEQYF	TRBV5-6	.	TRBJ2-7	.
TGTGCCAGCAGTTCCTTTGGACTAGCTAACTATGGCTACACCTTC	CASSSFGLANYGYTF	TRBV28	.	TRBJ1-2	.
TGCGCCAGCAGCCAAGATGTAGCCCCATGGGGCAACGAGCAGTTCTTC	CASSQDVAPWGNEQFF	TRBV4-3	.	TRBJ2-1	.
TGTGCCAGCAGTTCTCGGACAGGGGGCGGAACTGAAGCTTTCTTT	CASSSRTGGGTEAFF	TRBV6-6	.	TRBJ1-1	TRBD1
TGTGCCAGCAGTTGGCAGGGGACTGGGGCCAACGTCCTGACTTTC	CASSWQGTGANVLTF	TRBV5-6	.	TRBJ2-6	.
TGTGCTAGCAGCCGGACTGTCACAGATACGCAGTATTTT	CASSRTVTDTQYF	TRBV7-7	.	TRBJ2-3	.
TGTGCCAGCGCAGATAACTATGGCTACACCTTC	CASADNYGYTF	TRBV7-9	few	TRBJ1-2	.
TGTGCCAGCAGCTTAGACCAGGGGGTCGAAAAACTGTTTTTT	CASSLDQGVEKLFF	TRBV7-9	.	TRBJ1-4	TRBD1
TGTGCCAGTAGTATAAGCCTATCCTCCTACAATGAGCAGTTCTTC	CASSISLSSYNEQFF	TRBV19	.	TRBJ2-1	.
TGTGCCAGCAGTTACGAGGGGGAAAATTCACCCCTCCACTTT	CASSYEGENSPLHF	TRBV6-2/TRBV6-3	few	TRBJ1-6	.
TGTGCCAGCAGCTTCCATGGACAGGGAAAAGGGGAAAAACTGTTTTTT	CASSFHGQGKGEKLFF	TRBV7-3	.	TRBJ1-4	TRBD1
TGCAGTGCTAGTCGGCAGGCGTCCTACGAGCAGTACTTC	CSASRQASYEQYF	TRBV20-1	.	TRBJ2-7	.
TGCGCCAGCAGCCAATTGGCAACAGATACGCAGTATTTT	CASSQLATDTQYF	TRBV4-3	.	TRBJ2-3	.
TGTGCCAGCAGTAGTTCACTAGCGGGAGGACGAGATACGCAGTATTTT	CASSSSLAGGRDTQYF	TRBV27	.	TRBJ2-3	TRBD2
TGTGCCAGCAGTTCTACAGGGGTCAGAGGCTACACCTTC	CASSSTGVRGYTF	TRBV28	.	TRBJ1-2	TRBD1
TGTGCCATCAGTGATACAGGGTGGGGCTACACCTTC	CAISDTGWGYTF	TRBV10-3	once	TRBJ1-2	.
TGCGCCAGCAGCTCCCCCGGGACTAGCGGGTCGAGCTCCTACAATGAGCAGTTCTTC	CASSSPGTSGSSSYNEQFF	TRBV5-1	.	TRBJ2-1	TRBD2
TGCAGCGTGGCCGGGCCCGGAGGCGGCTACACCTTC	CSVAGPGGGYTF	TRBV29-1	.	TRBJ1-2	.
TGTGCCACCAGTGATTTGCAAGGGGGGGCATTCCAGGTACAGCCCCAGCATTTT	CATSDLQGGAFQVQPQHF	TRBV24-1	.	TRBJ1-5	.
TGTGCCAGCAGGGGACAAAACTCCTACAATGAGCAGTTCTTC	CASRGQNSYNEQFF	TRBV27	.	TRBJ2-1	.
TGCGCCAGCAGCTGGGTTCAGGGTCTAGGCGGGGAGCTGTTTTTT	CASSWVQGLGGELFF	TRBV5-1	.	TRBJ2-2	.
TGTGCCAGCTCCCGTGGACTAGAAAGATGGACCGGGGAGCTGTTTTTT	CASSRGLERWTGELFF	TRBV18	.	TRBJ2-2	TRBD2
TGTGCCAGCACCGGGGGGGACAGGGCCCTCGACGAGCAGTACTTC	CASTGGDRALDEQYF	TRBV21-1	few	TRBJ2-7	.
TGTGCCAGTAGTCTAAGGACTAGCGGCACAGATACGCAGTATTTT	CASSLRTSGTDTQYF	TRBV19	.	TRBJ2-3	TRBD2
TGTGCCTGGAGTGTTTCAGGGTACAATGAGCAGTTCTTC	CAWSVSGYNEQFF	TRBV30	.	TRBJ2-1	.
TGTGCCAGCAGCCCATCCGGGACTAGAGCGTACGAGCAGTACTTC	CASSPSGTRAYEQYF	TRBV5-4	.	TRBJ2-7	TRBD2
TGTGCCAGCAGGGGAGGGTCCTACAATGAGCAGTTCTTC	CASRGGSYNEQFF	TRBV12-3/TRBV12-4	.	TRBJ2-1	TRBD2